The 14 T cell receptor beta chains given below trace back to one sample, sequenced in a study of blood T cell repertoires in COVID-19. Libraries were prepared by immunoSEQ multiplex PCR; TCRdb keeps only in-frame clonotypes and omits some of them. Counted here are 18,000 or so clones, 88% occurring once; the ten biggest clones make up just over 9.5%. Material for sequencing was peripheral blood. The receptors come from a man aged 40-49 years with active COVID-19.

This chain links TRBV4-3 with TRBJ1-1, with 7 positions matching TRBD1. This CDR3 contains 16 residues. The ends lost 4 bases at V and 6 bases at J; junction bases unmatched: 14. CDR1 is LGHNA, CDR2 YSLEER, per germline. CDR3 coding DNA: TGCGCCAGCAGCCCAAGTGCGTGGGACAGCGATTCTGAAGCTTTCTTT. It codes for CASSPSAWDSDSEAFF.

CDR3 sequence: CASSQETGEGQPQHF. The CDR3 DNA sequence: TGCGCCAGCAGCCAAGAGACTGGAGAAGGTCAGCCCCAGCATTTT. This chain joins TRBV4-3 and TRBJ1-5; the D is unclear. Germline loops: CDR1 LGHNA, CDR2 YSLEER. The CDR3 covers 15 residues. Trimming took 0 bases from V and 6 from J, leaving 12 bases between them.

The chain's CDR3 is CASSPRKVGADTQYF. CDR3 in DNA: TGTGCCAGCTCACCACGGAAGGTAGGGGCAGATACGCAGTATTTT. This chain links TRBV18 with TRBJ2-3, with D perhaps matching TRBD1 (5 bases). V gave up 1 base and J gave up 4 bases, with 12 bases separating them. Germline assignment: CDR1 KGHSH and CDR2 LQKENI. The CDR3 extends over 15 amino acids.

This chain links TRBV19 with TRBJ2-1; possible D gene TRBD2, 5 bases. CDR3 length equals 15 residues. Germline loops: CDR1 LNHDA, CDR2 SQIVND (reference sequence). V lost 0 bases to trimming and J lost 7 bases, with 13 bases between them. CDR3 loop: CASSIELGWTNEQFF. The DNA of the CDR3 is TGTGCCAGTAGTATAGAATTAGGCTGGACTAATGAGCAGTTCTTC. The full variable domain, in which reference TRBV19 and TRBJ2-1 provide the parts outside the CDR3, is DGGITQSPKYLFRKEGQNVTLSCEQNLNHDAMYWYRQDPGQGLRLIYYSQIVNDFQKGDIAEGYSVSREKKESFPLTVTSAQKNPTAFYLCASSIELGWTNEQFFGPGTRLTVL.

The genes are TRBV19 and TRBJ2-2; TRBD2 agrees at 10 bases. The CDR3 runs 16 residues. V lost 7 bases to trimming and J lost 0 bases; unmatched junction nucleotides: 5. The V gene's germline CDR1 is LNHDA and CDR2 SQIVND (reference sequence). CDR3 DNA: TGTGCCAGTAAGGTACTAGCGGGGACGAACACCGGGGAGCTGTTTTTT. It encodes CASKVLAGTNTGELFF.

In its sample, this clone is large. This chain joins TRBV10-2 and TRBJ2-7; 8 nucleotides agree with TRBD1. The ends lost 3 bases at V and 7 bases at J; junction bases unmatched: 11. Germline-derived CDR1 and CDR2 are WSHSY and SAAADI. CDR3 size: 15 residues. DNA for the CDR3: TGCGCCAGCAGTGAAGAGACAGGGGTCGTAATGGAGCAGTACTTC. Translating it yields CASSEETGVVMEQYF.

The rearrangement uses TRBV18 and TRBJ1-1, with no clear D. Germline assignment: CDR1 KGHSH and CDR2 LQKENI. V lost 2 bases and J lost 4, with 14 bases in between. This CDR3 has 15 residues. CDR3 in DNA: TGTGCCAGCTCACCAATGGCAGAGCGAGGCACTGAAGCTTTCTTT. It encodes CASSPMAERGTEAFF.

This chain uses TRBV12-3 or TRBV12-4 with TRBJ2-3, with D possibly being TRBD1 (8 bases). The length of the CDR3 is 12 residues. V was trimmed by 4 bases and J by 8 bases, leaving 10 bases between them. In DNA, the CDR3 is TGTGCCAGCAGTTACAGGGGGGGTACGCAGTATTTT. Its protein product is CASSYRGGTQYF.

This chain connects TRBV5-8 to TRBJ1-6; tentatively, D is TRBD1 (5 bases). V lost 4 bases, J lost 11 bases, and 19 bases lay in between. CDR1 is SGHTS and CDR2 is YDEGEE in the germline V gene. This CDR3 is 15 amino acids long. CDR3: CASSSRQTLQPPLHF. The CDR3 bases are TGTGCCAGCAGCAGCAGACAGACTCTACAGCCACCCCTCCACTTT. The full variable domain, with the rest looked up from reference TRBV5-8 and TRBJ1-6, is EAGVTQSPTHLIKTRGQQATLRCSPISGHTSVYWYQQALGLGLQFLLWYDEGEERNRGNFPPRFSGRQFPNYSSELNVNALELEDSALYLCASSSRQTLQPPLHFGNGTRLTVT.

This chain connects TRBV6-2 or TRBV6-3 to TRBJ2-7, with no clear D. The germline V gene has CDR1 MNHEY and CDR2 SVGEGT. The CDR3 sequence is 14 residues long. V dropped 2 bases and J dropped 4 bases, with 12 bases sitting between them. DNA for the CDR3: TGTGCCAGCAGTTACGGGCTCGGCGCATACGAGCAGTACTTC. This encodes CASSYGLGAYEQYF.

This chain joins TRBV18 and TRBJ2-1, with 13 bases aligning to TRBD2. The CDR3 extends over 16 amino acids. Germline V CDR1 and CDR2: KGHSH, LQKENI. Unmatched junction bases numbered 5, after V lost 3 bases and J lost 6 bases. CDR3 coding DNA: TGTGCCAGCTCACCTCGGGGGACTAGCGGGATCAATGAGCAGTTCTTC. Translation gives CASSPRGTSGINEQFF.

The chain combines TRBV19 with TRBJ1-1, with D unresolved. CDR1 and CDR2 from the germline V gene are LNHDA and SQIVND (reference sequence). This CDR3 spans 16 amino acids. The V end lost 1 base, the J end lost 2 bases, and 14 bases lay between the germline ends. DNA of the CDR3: TGTGCCAGTAGTATAGGGGAGGACGGACTCAACACTGAAGCTTTCTTT. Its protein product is CASSIGEDGLNTEAFF.

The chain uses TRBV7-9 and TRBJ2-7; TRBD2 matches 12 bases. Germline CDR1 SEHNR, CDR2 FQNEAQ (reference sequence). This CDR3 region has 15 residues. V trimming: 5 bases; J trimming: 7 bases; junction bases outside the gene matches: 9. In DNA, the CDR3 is TGTGCCAGCAGCCCACGGACTAGCGGGAATAATGAGCAGTACTTC. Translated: CASSPRTSGNNEQYF. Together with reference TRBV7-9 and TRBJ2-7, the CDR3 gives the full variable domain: DTGVSQNPRHKITKRGQNVTFRCDPISEHNRLYWYRQTLGQGPEFLTYFQNEAQLEKSRLLSDRFSAERPKGSFSTLEIQRTEQGDSAMYLCASSPRTSGNNEQYFGPGTRLTVT.

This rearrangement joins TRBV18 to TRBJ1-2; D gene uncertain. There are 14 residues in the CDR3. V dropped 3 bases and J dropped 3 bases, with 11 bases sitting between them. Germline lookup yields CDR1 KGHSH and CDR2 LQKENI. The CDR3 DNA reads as TGTGCCAGCTCACCTTTCTTGGCAGACTATGGCTACACCTTC. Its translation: CASSPFLADYGYTF.